What follows is one T cell receptor (beta chain) and its context. V was shortened by 1 base and J by 4 bases, with 7 bases between the two germline ends. Germline lookup yields CDR1 KGHDR and CDR2 SFDVKD. The CDR3 runs 14 residues. This record belongs to a study of T-cell memory formation after mild COVID-19. TCRdb processed the 5' RACE reads anew with MiXCR; each CDR3 protein has one entry. The repertoire holds more than 250,000 distinct CDR3 sequences, with around 15% as singletons. The specimen was PBMCs or a T cell subset sorted from them (not recorded which). This TCR was recovered from a man younger than 35 who had mild COVID-19 (a few samples of this study predate the infection). Cell type and time point are not known. The V and J genes are TRBV24-1 and TRBJ1-5; no clear D. The CDR3 DNA sequence: TGTGCCACCAGTGATTTCCCCGCGAATCAGCCCCAGCATTTT. It codes for CATSDFPANQPQHF.